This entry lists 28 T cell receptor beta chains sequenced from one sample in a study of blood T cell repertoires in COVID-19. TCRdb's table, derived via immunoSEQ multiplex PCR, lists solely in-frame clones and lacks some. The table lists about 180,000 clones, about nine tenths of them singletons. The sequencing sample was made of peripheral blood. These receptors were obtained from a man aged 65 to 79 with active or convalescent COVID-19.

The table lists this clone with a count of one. The CDR3 region has the DNA TGCGCCAGCAGCTTGGAAAGACGACAGGGGGTAATCTCCGGGGCCAACGTCCTGACTTTC. Translating gives CASSLERRQGVISGANVLTF. The chain carries TRBV5-1 and TRBJ2-6; 9 nucleotides agree with TRBD1. Germline V gene sequence: CDR1 SGHRS, CDR2 YFSETQ. This CDR3 comprises 20 residues. With 0 bases clipped from V and 4 bases from J, the junction kept 14 bases outside the gene matches.

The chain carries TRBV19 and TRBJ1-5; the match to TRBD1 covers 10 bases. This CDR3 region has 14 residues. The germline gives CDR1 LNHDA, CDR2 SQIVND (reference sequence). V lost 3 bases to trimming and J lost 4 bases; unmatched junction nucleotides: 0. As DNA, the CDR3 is TGTGCCAGTAGTATGGGACAGGGGAATCAGCCCCAGCATTTT. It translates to CASSMGQGNQPQHF.

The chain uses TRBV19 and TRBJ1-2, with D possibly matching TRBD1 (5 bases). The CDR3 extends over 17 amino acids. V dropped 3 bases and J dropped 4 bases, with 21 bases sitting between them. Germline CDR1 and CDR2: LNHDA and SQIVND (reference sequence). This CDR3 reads CASSILFGGDSPYGYTF. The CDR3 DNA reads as TGTGCCAGTAGTATCCTTTTTGGGGGGGATTCCCCCTATGGCTACACCTTC.

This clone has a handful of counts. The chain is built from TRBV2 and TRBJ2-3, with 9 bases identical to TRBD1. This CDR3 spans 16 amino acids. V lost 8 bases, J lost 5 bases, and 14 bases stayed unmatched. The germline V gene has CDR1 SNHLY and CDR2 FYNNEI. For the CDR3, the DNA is TGTGCCAGCTCCCGGGACAGGGTTTTATCAGGAGATACGCAGTATTTT. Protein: CASSRDRVLSGDTQYF. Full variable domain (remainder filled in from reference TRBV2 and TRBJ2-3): EPEVTQTPSHQVTQMGQEVILRCVPISNHLYFYWYRQILGQKVEFLVSFYNNEISEKSEIFDDQFSVERPDGSNFTLKIRSTKLEDSAMYFCASSRDRVLSGDTQYFGPGTRLTVL.

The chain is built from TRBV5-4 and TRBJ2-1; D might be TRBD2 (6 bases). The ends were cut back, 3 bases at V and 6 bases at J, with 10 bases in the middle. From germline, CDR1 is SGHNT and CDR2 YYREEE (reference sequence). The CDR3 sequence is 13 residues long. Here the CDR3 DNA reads TGTGCCAGCAGCTCGACTAGTCGCAATGAGCAGTTCTTC. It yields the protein CASSSTSRNEQFF.

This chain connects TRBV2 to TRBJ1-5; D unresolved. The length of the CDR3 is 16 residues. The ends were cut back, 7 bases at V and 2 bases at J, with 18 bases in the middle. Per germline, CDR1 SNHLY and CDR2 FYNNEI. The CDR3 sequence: CASTLAGKTGNQPQHF. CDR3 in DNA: TGTGCCAGCACGCTTGCAGGCAAAACTGGCAATCAGCCCCAGCATTTT. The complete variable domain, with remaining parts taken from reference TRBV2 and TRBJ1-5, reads EPEVTQTPSHQVTQMGQEVILRCVPISNHLYFYWYRQILGQKVEFLVSFYNNEISEKSEIFDDQFSVERPDGSNFTLKIRSTKLEDSAMYFCASTLAGKTGNQPQHFGDGTRLSIL.

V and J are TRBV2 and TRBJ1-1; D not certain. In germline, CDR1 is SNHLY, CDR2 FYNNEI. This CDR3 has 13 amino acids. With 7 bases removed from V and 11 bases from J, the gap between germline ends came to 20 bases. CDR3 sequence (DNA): TGTGCCAGCAACTTCTGGCAGGAGGCCGGGGCTTTCTTT. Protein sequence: CASNFWQEAGAFF.

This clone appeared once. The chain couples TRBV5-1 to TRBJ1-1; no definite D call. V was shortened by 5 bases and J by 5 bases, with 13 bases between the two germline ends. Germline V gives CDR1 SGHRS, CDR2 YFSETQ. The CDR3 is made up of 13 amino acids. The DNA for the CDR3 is TGCGCCAGCAGGGTGGCAGACGGGACTGAAGCTTTCTTT. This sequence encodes CASRVADGTEAFF. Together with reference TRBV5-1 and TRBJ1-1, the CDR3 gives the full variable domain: KAGVTQTPRYLIKTRGQQVTLSCSPISGHRSVSWYQQTPGQGLQFLFEYFSETQRNKGNFPGRFSGRQFSNSRSEMNVSTLELGDSALYLCASRVADGTEAFFGQGTRLTVV.

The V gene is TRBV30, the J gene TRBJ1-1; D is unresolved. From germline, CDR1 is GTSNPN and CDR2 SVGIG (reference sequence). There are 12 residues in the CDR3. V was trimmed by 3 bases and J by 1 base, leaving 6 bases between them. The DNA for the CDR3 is TGTGCCTGGAGACAGTCGAACACTGAAGCTTTCTTT. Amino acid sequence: CAWRQSNTEAFF.

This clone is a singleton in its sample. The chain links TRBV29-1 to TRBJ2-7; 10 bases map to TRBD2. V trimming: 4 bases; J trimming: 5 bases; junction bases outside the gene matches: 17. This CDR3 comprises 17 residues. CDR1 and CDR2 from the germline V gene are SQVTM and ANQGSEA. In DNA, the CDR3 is TGCAGCGTTGTAGGCTTAGCCAGCGGGAGGGCCATGGACGAGCAGTACTTC. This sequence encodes CSVVGLASGRAMDEQYF.

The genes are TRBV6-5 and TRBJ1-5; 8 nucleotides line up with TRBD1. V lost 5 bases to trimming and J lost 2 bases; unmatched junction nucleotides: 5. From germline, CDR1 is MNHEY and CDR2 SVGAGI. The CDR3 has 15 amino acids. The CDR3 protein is CASSRVTGGNQPQHF. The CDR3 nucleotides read TGTGCCAGCAGTAGGGTGACAGGGGGCAATCAGCCCCAGCATTTT.

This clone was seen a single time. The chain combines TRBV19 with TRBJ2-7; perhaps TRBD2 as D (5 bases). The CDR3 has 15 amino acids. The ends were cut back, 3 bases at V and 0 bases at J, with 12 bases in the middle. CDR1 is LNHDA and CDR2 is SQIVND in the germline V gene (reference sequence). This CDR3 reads CASSIRGSPSYEQYF. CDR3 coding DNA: TGTGCCAGTAGTATTAGAGGGAGCCCCTCCTACGAGCAGTACTTC.

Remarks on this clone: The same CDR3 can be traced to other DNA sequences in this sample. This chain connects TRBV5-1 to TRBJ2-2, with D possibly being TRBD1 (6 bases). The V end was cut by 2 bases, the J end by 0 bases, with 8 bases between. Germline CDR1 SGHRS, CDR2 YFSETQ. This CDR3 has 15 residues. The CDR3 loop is CASSFGTPNTGELFF. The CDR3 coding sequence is TGCGCCAGCAGCTTCGGGACACCGAACACCGGGGAGCTGTTTTTT.

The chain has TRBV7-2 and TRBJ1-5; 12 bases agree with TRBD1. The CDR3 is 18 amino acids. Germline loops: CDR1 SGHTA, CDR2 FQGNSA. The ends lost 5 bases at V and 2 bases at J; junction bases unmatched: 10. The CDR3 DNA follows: TGTGCCAGCAGCCTCACGGTGGGACAGGGGGCCGGCAATCAGCCCCAGCATTTT. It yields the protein CASSLTVGQGAGNQPQHF.

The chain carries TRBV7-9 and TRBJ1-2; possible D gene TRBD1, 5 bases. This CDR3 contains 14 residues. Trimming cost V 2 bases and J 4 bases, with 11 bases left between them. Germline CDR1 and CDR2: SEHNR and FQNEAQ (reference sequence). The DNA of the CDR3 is TGTGCCAGCAGCTTAACGGAGGGGTTCTATGGCTACACCTTC. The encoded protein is CASSLTEGFYGYTF.

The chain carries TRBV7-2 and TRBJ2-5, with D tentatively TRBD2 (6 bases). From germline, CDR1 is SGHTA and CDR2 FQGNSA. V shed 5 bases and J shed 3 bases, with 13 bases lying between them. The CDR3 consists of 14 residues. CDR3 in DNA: TGTGCCAGCAGCCAGAGGAGGGGAGAAGAGACCCAGTACTTC. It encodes CASSQRRGEETQYF.

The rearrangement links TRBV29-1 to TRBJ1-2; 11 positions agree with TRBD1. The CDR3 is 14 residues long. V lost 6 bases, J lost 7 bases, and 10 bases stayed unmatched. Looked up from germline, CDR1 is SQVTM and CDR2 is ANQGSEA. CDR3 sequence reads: CSVKRTGGAFGYTF. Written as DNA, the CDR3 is TGCAGCGTCAAACGGACAGGGGGCGCGTTTGGCTACACCTTC.

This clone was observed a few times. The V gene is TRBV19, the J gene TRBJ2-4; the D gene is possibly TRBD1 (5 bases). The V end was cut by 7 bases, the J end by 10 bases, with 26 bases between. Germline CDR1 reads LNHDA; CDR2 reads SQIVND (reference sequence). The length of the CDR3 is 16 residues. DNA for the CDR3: TGTGCCAGTATATCTCCCCCTGGCAGGGCCGTTTCGATTCAGTACTTC. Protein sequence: CASISPPGRAVSIQYF.

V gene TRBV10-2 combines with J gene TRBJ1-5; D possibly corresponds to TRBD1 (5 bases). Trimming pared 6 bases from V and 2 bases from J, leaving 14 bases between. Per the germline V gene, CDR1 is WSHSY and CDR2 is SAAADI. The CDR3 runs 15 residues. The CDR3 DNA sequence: TGCGCCAGCAGGAGGGACTCCGGGGGCAATCAGCCCCAGCATTTT. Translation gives CASRRDSGGNQPQHF.

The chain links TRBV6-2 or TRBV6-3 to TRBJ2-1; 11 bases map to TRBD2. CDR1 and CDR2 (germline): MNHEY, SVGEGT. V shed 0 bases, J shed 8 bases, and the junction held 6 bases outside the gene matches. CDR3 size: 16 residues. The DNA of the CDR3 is TGTGCCAGCAGTTACTCGAAGGCTAGCGGGAGGTATGAGCAGTTCTTC. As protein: CASSYSKASGRYEQFF.

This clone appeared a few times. The CDR3 is CASSFLTSGSYEQYF. CDR3 nucleotide sequence: TGTGCCAGCAGTTTTCTGACTAGCGGGAGTTACGAGCAGTACTTC. The chain joins TRBV28 to TRBJ2-7; TRBD2 aligns across 12 bases. The CDR3 contains 15 residues. The trim removed 3 bases at V and 4 bases at J, leaving 4 bases unmatched. Germline-derived CDR1 and CDR2 are MDHEN and SYDVKM.

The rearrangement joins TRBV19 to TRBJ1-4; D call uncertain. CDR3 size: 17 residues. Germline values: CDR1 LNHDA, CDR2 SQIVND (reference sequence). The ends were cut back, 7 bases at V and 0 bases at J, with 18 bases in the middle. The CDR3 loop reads CASKVGGQFATNEKLFF. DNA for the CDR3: TGTGCCAGTAAGGTTGGCGGTCAATTTGCAACTAATGAAAAACTGTTTTTT.

The CDR3 is CASSGDIYTEAFF. In DNA form, the CDR3 reads TGTGCCAGCAGCGGGGACATTTACACTGAAGCTTTCTTT. V is TRBV14 and J is TRBJ1-1; D possibly corresponds to TRBD1 (6 bases). CDR3 length equals 13 residues. V was trimmed by 5 bases and J by 3 bases, leaving 10 bases between them. Germline-derived CDR1 and CDR2 are SGHDN and FVKESK.

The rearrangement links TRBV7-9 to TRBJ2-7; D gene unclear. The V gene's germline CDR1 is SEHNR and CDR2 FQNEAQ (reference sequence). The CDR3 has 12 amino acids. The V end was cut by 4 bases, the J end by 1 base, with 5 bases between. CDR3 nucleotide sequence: TGTGCCAGCAGCTCTGTATCCTACGAGCAGTACTTC. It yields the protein CASSSVSYEQYF.

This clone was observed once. The DNA of the CDR3 is TGTGCCAGTAGTATAGCCGGGACAGGGAACTACGAGCAGTACTTC. It codes for CASSIAGTGNYEQYF. The chain recombines TRBV19 with TRBJ2-7, with 9 bases identical to TRBD1. CDR1 LNHDA and CDR2 SQIVND come from the germline V gene (reference sequence). This CDR3 is 15 amino acids long. V was clipped by 1 base and J by 3 bases; unmatched bases: 4.

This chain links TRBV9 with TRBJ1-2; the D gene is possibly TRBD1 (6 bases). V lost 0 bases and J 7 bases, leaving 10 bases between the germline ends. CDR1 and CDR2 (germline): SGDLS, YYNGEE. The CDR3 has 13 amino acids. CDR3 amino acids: CASSVEGGSGYTF. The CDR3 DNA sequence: TGTGCCAGCAGCGTAGAAGGGGGTAGTGGCTACACCTTC.

Here the CDR3 reads CASSVSGISTDTQYF. In nucleotides, the CDR3 is TGCGCCAGCAGCGTTAGCGGGATTAGCACAGATACGCAGTATTTT. The gene calls are TRBV5-1 and TRBJ2-3, with 8 bases matching TRBD2. With V trimmed by 4 bases and J by 0 bases, 4 bases remained unmatched. Germline CDR1 SGHRS, CDR2 YFSETQ. The CDR3 runs to 15 residues.

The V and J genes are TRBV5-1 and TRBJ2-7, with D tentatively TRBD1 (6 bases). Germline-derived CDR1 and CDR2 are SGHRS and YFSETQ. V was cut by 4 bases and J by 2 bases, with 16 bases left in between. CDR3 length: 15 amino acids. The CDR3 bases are TGCGCCAGCAGCCCTATGGGGCAGGGGCCCTACGAGCAGTACTTC. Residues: CASSPMGQGPYEQYF.